The 32 T cell receptor beta chains presented below share a single source sample, sequenced in a study of shared clonotypes between healthy human individuals. Terminally differentiated effector memory CD45RA+ cells were left out of the naive CD8 fraction, which was CD45RO-negative and positively selected for CCR7. Some clones are missing from TCRdb's copy, which holds only in-frame ones; the method was immunoSEQ multiplex PCR. The data contain approximately 840,000 clones, approximately 97% of them seen just once; the ten biggest clones take up approximately 0.2%. The sample was naive CD8+ T cells sorted from blood. These receptors were collected from a man aged 25-40 years in good health.

The chain uses TRBV7-6 and TRBJ2-7; 7 bases align to TRBD2. This CDR3 has 14 amino acids. With 5 bases clipped from V and 3 bases from J, the junction kept 7 bases outside the gene matches. Germline assignment: CDR1 SGHVS and CDR2 FNYEAQ. The CDR3 DNA sequence: TGTGCCAGCAGCCCAACCTGGGGGGGCTACGAGCAGTACTTC. This sequence encodes CASSPTWGGYEQYF. The variable domain in full, with the rest retrieved from reference TRBV7-6 and TRBJ2-7, is GAGVSQSPRYKVTKRGQDVALRCDPISGHVSLYWYRQALGQGPEFLTYFNYEAQQDKSGLPNDRFSAERPEGSISTLTIQRTEQRDSAMYRCASSPTWGGYEQYFGPGTRLTVT.

This rearrangement joins TRBV2 to TRBJ2-3; 10 bases align to TRBD2. Germline lookup yields CDR1 SNHLY and CDR2 FYNNEI. J lost 2 bases, V lost 6 bases, and 11 bases had no gene match. The CDR3 totals 17 residues. CDR3 coding DNA: TGTGCCAGCAGGTTAAACTTCGGGACTAGCGCCACAGATACGCAGTATTTT. Translating gives CASRLNFGTSATDTQYF.

J is TRBJ2-7 and V is TRBV28, with 7 bases that match TRBD2. V lost 2 bases, J lost 2 bases, and 9 bases stayed unmatched. Germline V gives CDR1 MDHEN, CDR2 SYDVKM. The CDR3 is made up of 16 amino acids. The CDR3 reads CASSLVSAGEPYEQYF. The CDR3, as DNA: TGTGCCAGCAGTTTAGTCTCGGCGGGAGAACCCTACGAGCAGTACTTC.

The rearrangement joins TRBV11-2 to TRBJ1-1; D unclear. Trimming removed 5 bases from V and 1 base from J, with 2 bases in between. The CDR3 is 11 residues long. Germline CDR1 SGHAT, CDR2 FQNNGV. Here the CDR3 DNA reads TGTGCCAGCAGCAGGAACACTGAAGCTTTCTTT. This codes for CASSRNTEAFF.

The V gene is TRBV5-6, the J gene TRBJ2-6; the D gene is possibly TRBD2 (6 bases). V was shortened by 4 bases and J by 4 bases, with 18 bases between the two germline ends. Germline loops: CDR1 SGHDT, CDR2 YYEEEE. The CDR3 length is 17 residues. In nucleotides, the CDR3 is TGTGCCAGCAGCGGAGGGCAGGCAGGTTCCGGGGCCAACGTCCTGACTTTC. This encodes CASSGGQAGSGANVLTF.

The chain employs TRBV29-1 and TRBJ1-1, with TRBD1 matching over 10 bases. V gave up 4 bases and J gave up 1 base; unmatched junction bases: 12. CDR1 is SQVTM and CDR2 is ANQGSEA in the germline V gene. The CDR3 consists of 17 residues. The chain's CDR3 is CSVGVPLDRGSNTEAFF. For the CDR3, the DNA is TGCAGCGTTGGAGTACCGTTGGACAGGGGGTCGAACACTGAAGCTTTCTTT.

In its sample, this clone was seen a few times. The CDR3 loop reads CASSPTGGRMLKETQYF. The DNA of the CDR3 is TGTGCCAGCTCACCTACAGGGGGCCGAATGTTGAAAGAGACCCAGTACTTC. This rearrangement joins TRBV18 to TRBJ2-5, with 9 bases fitting TRBD1. This CDR3 comprises 17 residues. Germline V gives CDR1 KGHSH, CDR2 LQKENI. V dropped 3 bases and J dropped 3; count of bases not matched to a gene: 11.

With regard to this clone: In the same sample, other DNA sequences code for this CDR3. The J gene is TRBJ2-7, the V gene TRBV28; possible D gene TRBD1, 5 bases. Germline CDR1 is MDHEN and CDR2 is SYDVKM. There are 13 residues in the CDR3. Trimming stripped 3 bases from V and 4 bases from J, with 10 bases between. CDR3: CASSFSQGYEQYF. In DNA form, the CDR3 reads TGTGCCAGCAGTTTTAGCCAGGGATACGAGCAGTACTTC.

The V gene is TRBV4-1, the J gene TRBJ2-2; 9 nucleotides agree with TRBD1. The CDR3 has 16 residues. Germline trimming cut 2 bases from V and 5 bases from J; bases unmatched to any gene: 6. Germline V lookup: CDR1 MGHRA, CDR2 YSYEKL. As DNA, the CDR3 is TGCGCCAGCAGCCAACCCGGGACAGGGATGACCGGGGAGCTGTTTTTT. Its translation is CASSQPGTGMTGELFF.

The V call is TRBV2, the J call TRBJ2-1; 15 nucleotides align to TRBD2. The CDR3 covers 18 residues. The germline gives CDR1 SNHLY, CDR2 FYNNEI. The V and J ends lost 7 bases and 1 base, in that order; junction bases with no gene match: 8. The CDR3 region is CASTQGLAGGLSYNEQFF. CDR3 DNA: TGTGCCAGCACCCAGGGACTAGCGGGAGGCCTATCCTACAATGAGCAGTTCTTC.

With respect to this clone: A read error may account for a junction end that differs from germline. The rearrangement joins TRBV18 to TRBJ2-1, with 9 positions matching TRBD1. Germline loops: CDR1 KGHSH, CDR2 LQKENI. The CDR3 is made up of 15 amino acids. The chain's CDR3 is CVSSPGTGMLNEQFF. CDR3 sequence (DNA): TGTGTCAGCTCACCAGGGACAGGGATGTTAAATGAGCAGTTCTTC.

This clone appeared a single time. The rearrangement uses TRBV5-5 and TRBJ2-7; D tentatively fits TRBD1 or TRBD2 (5 bases each). The CDR3 consists of 13 residues. Germline loops: CDR1 SGHKS, CDR2 YYEKEE (reference sequence). With 2 bases removed from V and 0 bases from J, the gap between germline ends came to 6 bases. The CDR3 reads CASSFGTSYEQYF. The CDR3 DNA is TGTGCCAGCAGCTTTGGGACCTCCTACGAGCAGTACTTC.

The chain is built from TRBV25-1 and TRBJ2-5; 8 bases line up with TRBD2. This CDR3 is built from 18 residues. V was clipped by 0 bases and J by 4 bases; unmatched bases: 13. Germline lookup yields CDR1 MGHDK and CDR2 SYGVNS. The CDR3 is CASSEYKMGLAGTETQYF. DNA of the CDR3: TGTGCCAGCAGTGAATACAAGATGGGGCTAGCGGGTACAGAGACCCAGTACTTC.

V usage is TRBV7-9 and J usage is TRBJ1-2; TRBD1 might be the D (5 bases). Germline lookup yields CDR1 SEHNR and CDR2 FQNEAQ (reference sequence). Between the trimmed V and J ends, which lost 2 bases and 0 bases, there was a span of 10 bases. The length of the CDR3 is 15 residues. CDR3 residues: CASSLLGEPNYGYTF. CDR3 coding DNA: TGTGCCAGCAGCTTATTGGGGGAGCCTAACTATGGCTACACCTTC.

The chain recombines TRBV6-5 with TRBJ1-2; D remains ambiguous. The CDR3 contains 15 residues. V gave up 0 bases and J gave up 4 bases, with 12 bases separating them. The germline V gene encodes CDR1 MNHEY and CDR2 SVGAGI. The CDR3 region is CASSYSQTDPYGYTF. In DNA form, the CDR3 reads TGTGCCAGCAGTTACTCGCAAACAGATCCCTATGGCTACACCTTC.

V gene TRBV7-9 combines with J gene TRBJ2-1; no definite D call. The CDR3 runs to 14 residues. CDR1 is SEHNR and CDR2 is FQNEAQ in the germline V gene (reference sequence). V was shortened by 1 base and J by 9 bases, with 13 bases between the two germline ends. In DNA, the CDR3 is TGTGCCAGCAGCTTAGTGCTACCTGACTCTGAGCAGTTCTTC. Encoded protein: CASSLVLPDSEQFF.

The genes are TRBV2 and TRBJ2-7; 10 bases align to TRBD2. Germline CDR1 and CDR2: SNHLY and FYNNEI. Trimming cost V 3 bases and J 2 bases; bases outside gene matches: 10. The CDR3 loop spans 17 amino acids. CDR3 nucleotide sequence: TGTGCCAGCAGTGAGCCTAGCGGGAGAGTTACCCCCTACGAGCAGTACTTC. It is translated as CASSEPSGRVTPYEQYF.

This sequence joins TRBV7-8 and TRBJ2-7; 10 nucleotides agree with TRBD1. The CDR3 totals 15 residues. The germline CDR1 and CDR2 sequences are SGHVS and FQNEAQ. The J segment lost 5 bases and the V segment lost 5 bases, leaving 9 bases of the junction unmatched. This chain's CDR3 is CASSDRDRGINEQYF. The CDR3, as DNA: TGTGCCAGCAGCGACCGGGACAGGGGCATCAACGAGCAGTACTTC.

Only one count was recorded for this clone. The chain carries TRBV2 and TRBJ2-2; the match to TRBD1 covers 8 bases. CDR3 length: 15 residues. Germline loops: CDR1 SNHLY, CDR2 FYNNEI. V trimming: 10 bases; J trimming: 2 bases; junction bases outside the gene matches: 9. CDR3 in DNA: TGTGCCACTCTAGGGCAGGGGGCCAACACCGGGGAGCTGTTTTTT. Its protein product is CATLGQGANTGELFF.

The V call is TRBV18, the J call TRBJ2-2; the D call may be TRBD1 or TRBD2 (6 bases each). V lost 2 bases and J 4 bases, leaving 20 bases between the germline ends. CDR3 length: 18 residues. From germline, CDR1 is KGHSH and CDR2 LQKENI. CDR3 coding DNA: TGTGCCAGCTCACCAGCCTCCGGGGGCGCCCAGGGCACCGGGGAGCTGTTTTTT. Its translation: CASSPASGGAQGTGELFF.

The V gene is TRBV19, the J gene TRBJ2-1, with TRBD2 matching over 11 bases. CDR1 and CDR2 (germline): LNHDA, SQIVND (reference sequence). Losses at the gene ends were 5 bases for V and 8 bases for J; bases not matched to a gene: 5. This CDR3 has 14 residues. Here the CDR3 reads CASSAGLAVDEQFF. The CDR3 DNA is TGTGCCAGTAGTGCGGGACTAGCGGTCGATGAGCAGTTCTTC.

This clone was seen once. The chain combines TRBV18 with TRBJ1-2, with 7 nucleotides matching TRBD1. V trimming: 2 bases; J trimming: 1 base; junction bases outside the gene matches: 10. Germline V CDR1 and CDR2: KGHSH, LQKENI. CDR3 length: 17 residues. Here the CDR3 reads CASSPYRGGGDNYGYTF. The CDR3 DNA reads as TGTGCCAGCTCACCATACAGGGGAGGGGGAGATAACTATGGCTACACCTTC.

The rearrangement uses TRBV15 and TRBJ1-1; 9 bases align to TRBD1. V was pared by 5 bases and J by 7 bases, with 17 bases of the junction left unmatched. There are 17 residues in the CDR3. In germline, CDR1 is LNHNV, CDR2 YYDKDF (reference sequence). The CDR3 nucleotides read TGTGCCACCAGCCGACTGGACAGGGGTCTACACCATCATGAAGCTTTCTTT. Translating gives CATSRLDRGLHHHEAFF.

This chain's CDR3 is CASSLTGQGWSSYEQYF. The CDR3 DNA reads TGTGCCAGCAGCCTCACAGGGCAGGGATGGAGCTCCTACGAGCAGTACTTC. The rearrangement joins TRBV14 to TRBJ2-7; D might be TRBD1 (6 bases). Trimming removed 4 bases from V and 0 bases from J, with 19 bases in between. This CDR3 is 17 amino acids long. The germline CDR1 and CDR2 sequences are SGHDN and FVKESK.

This chain links TRBV25-1 with TRBJ2-1; possible D gene TRBD2, 6 bases. V was trimmed by 7 bases and J by 12 bases, leaving 28 bases between them. CDR1 MGHDK and CDR2 SYGVNS come from the germline V gene. The CDR3 extends over 16 amino acids. For the CDR3, the DNA is TGTGCCAGCACAACTACCGGGACTGCCCGTAGGGACGTGCAGTTCTTC. It yields the protein CASTTTGTARRDVQFF. Full variable domain (outside the CDR3, taken from reference TRBV25-1 and TRBJ2-1): EADIYQTPRYLVIGTGKKITLECSQTMGHDKMYWYQQDPGMELHLIHYSYGVNSTEKGDLSSESTVSRIRTEHFPLTLESARPSHTSQYLCASTTTGTARRDVQFFGPGTRLTVL.

The chain recombines TRBV14 with TRBJ2-3; D gene uncertain. This CDR3 comprises 13 residues. Germline CDR1 and CDR2: SGHDN and FVKESK. The V gene lost 4 bases and the J gene lost 2 bases, with 7 bases spanning the gap. The CDR3 protein is CASSPGLTDTQYF. As DNA, the CDR3 is TGTGCCAGCAGCCCCGGCCTCACAGATACGCAGTATTTT.

The gene calls are TRBV27 and TRBJ2-3; no firm D call. Trimming removed 5 bases from V and 2 bases from J, with 14 bases in between. Per the germline V gene, CDR1 is MNHEY and CDR2 is SMNVEV (reference sequence). This CDR3 has 15 residues. Here the CDR3 reads CASSASVIVTDTQYF. The DNA for the CDR3 is TGTGCCAGCAGTGCCTCAGTCATTGTCACAGATACGCAGTATTTT.

The chain uses TRBV28 and TRBJ2-7; D might be TRBD1 or TRBD2, each matching 5 bases. V lost 5 bases to trimming and J lost 5 bases, with 19 bases between them. The CDR3 extends over 15 amino acids. Germline-derived CDR1 and CDR2 are MDHEN and SYDVKM. The CDR3 DNA reads TGTGCCAGCAGTCCCACTCTCCGGGACCTAAACGAGCAGTACTTC. Residues: CASSPTLRDLNEQYF.

The chain has TRBV19 and TRBJ2-7, with a tentative D call TRBD2 (6 bases). The germline CDR1 and CDR2 sequences are LNHDA and SQIVND (reference sequence). V was shortened by 1 base and J by 5 bases, with 9 bases between the two germline ends. This CDR3 has 13 amino acids. CDR3 amino acids: CASSIAGVNEQYF. CDR3 nucleotides: TGTGCCAGTAGTATAGCGGGAGTAAACGAGCAGTACTTC. Combining the CDR3 with reference TRBV19 and TRBJ2-7 gives the whole variable domain DGGITQSPKYLFRKEGQNVTLSCEQNLNHDAMYWYRQDPGQGLRLIYYSQIVNDFQKGDIAEGYSVSREKKESFPLTVTSAQKNPTAFYLCASSIAGVNEQYFGPGTRLTVT.

The chain has TRBV4-3 and TRBJ2-7; either TRBD1 or TRBD2 may fit D (6 bases each). The CDR3 is made up of 15 amino acids. Trimming cost V 0 bases and J 4 bases, with 13 bases left between them. Germline V gene sequence: CDR1 LGHNA, CDR2 YSLEER. The CDR3 here is CASSQDRGGGYEQYF. The CDR3 DNA sequence: TGCGCCAGCAGCCAAGATCGTGGAGGGGGATACGAGCAGTACTTC.

The chain links TRBV9 to TRBJ2-1, with TRBD1 matching 12 bases. V shed 3 bases and J 10 bases; nucleotides not matched to a gene: 11. The CDR3 extends over 16 amino acids. Germline CDR1 and CDR2: SGDLS and YYNGEE. This CDR3 is CASSAFPGQGAGEQFF. The DNA of the CDR3 is TGTGCCAGCAGCGCATTTCCGGGACAGGGGGCAGGGGAGCAGTTCTTC.

The chain employs TRBV6-5 and TRBJ1-1; TRBD1 matches at 8 bases. Trimming took 5 bases from V and 7 from J; bases not matched to a gene: 12. CDR3 length: 15 amino acids. The germline CDR1 and CDR2 sequences are MNHEY and SVGAGI. CDR3 amino acids: CASSPQGGSWIEAFF. CDR3 in DNA: TGTGCCAGCAGTCCACAGGGGGGTAGTTGGATTGAAGCTTTCTTT.